The next 3 T cell receptor beta chains were all read from a single sample in a study of T cells in Graves' hyperthyroidism and ophthalmopathy. Amplified TCR beta CDR3 regions derived from RNA transcripts. HTBI primers were the set used in a first-round RT-PCR of the TCR CDR3. TCRdb ran MiXCR on the multiplex PCR reads and lists one entry per CDR3 protein. The sample consists of 700,000 to 850,000 distinct CDR3 sequences, over 35% of them appearing once. The sequenced material came from blood. The receptors were sampled from a woman in her thirties or forties with Graves' hyperthyroidism.

This clonotype was counted only a few times. The chain combines TRBV20-1 with TRBJ1-1; D ambiguous. CDR1 and CDR2 from the germline V gene are DFQATT and SNEGSKA (reference sequence). V was trimmed by 6 bases and J by 5 bases, leaving 19 bases between them. This CDR3 spans 14 amino acids. Written as DNA, the CDR3 is TGCAGTGCGACCCCCGTAAGGGTGGGGACTGAAGCTTTCTTT. As protein: CSATPVRVGTEAFF.

This clonotype was recorded many times. This chain joins TRBV20-1 and TRBJ1-1; D is unclear. CDR3 length equals 13 residues. CDR1 and CDR2 (germline): DFQATT, SNEGSKA (reference sequence). Trimming removed 3 bases from V and 4 bases from J, with 12 bases in between. The CDR3 DNA is TGCAGTGCTAGCGAGGTCCAAGGCACTGAAGCTTTCTTT. Amino acid sequence: CSASEVQGTEAFF.

This clonotype was picked up a small number of times. J is TRBJ2-3 and V is TRBV2; TRBD2 aligns across 9 bases. Germline V lookup: CDR1 SNHLY, CDR2 FYNNEI. V gave up 6 bases and J gave up 2 bases; unmatched junction bases: 9. This CDR3 region has 16 residues. The CDR3 region is CASRSRLAGLTDTQYF. The CDR3 nucleotides are TGTGCCAGCAGGTCAAGGCTAGCGGGACTCACAGATACGCAGTATTTT. Using reference TRBV2 and TRBJ2-3 for the parts outside the CDR3, the full variable domain is EPEVTQTPSHQVTQMGQEVILRCVPISNHLYFYWYRQILGQKVEFLVSFYNNEISEKSEIFDDQFSVERPDGSNFTLKIRSTKLEDSAMYFCASRSRLAGLTDTQYFGPGTRLTVL.